Listed below are T cell receptor beta chains from one sample, sequenced in a study of CD8+ T cells in alopecia areata. Here immunoSEQ multiplex PCR was the method, and the copy in TCRdb shows in-frame clones only, minus some. Among 150,000 to 200,000 clones listed, approximately 60% were seen once. What was sequenced was CD4+ T cells sorted from blood. The receptors originated from a human donor in good health. CDR3s include the opening cysteine and the closing phenylalanine or tryptophan. Each record gives: V gene, D gene, J gene, clone size, CDR3 DNA, CDR3 protein. A D gene is named only where the DNA matches it firmly. Expanded clones are given a class, and other clones once, few, many or no size at all.

V gene: TRBV5-4
D gene: NA
J gene: TRBJ2-2
clone size: NA
CDR3 DNA: TGTGCCAGCGCCCTGACGAGGAACACCGGGGAGCTGTTTTTT
CDR3 protein: CASALTRNTGELFF

V gene: TRBV18
D gene: NA
J gene: TRBJ1-3
clone size: NA
CDR3 DNA: TGTGCCAGCTCACCGGGAAGACGGAGCTCTGGAAACACCATATATTTT
CDR3 protein: CASSPGRRSSGNTIYF

V gene: TRBV7-6
D gene: NA
J gene: TRBJ1-1
clone size: few
CDR3 DNA: TGTGCCAGCAGTGCCAGGGTACCTGAAGCTTTCTTT
CDR3 protein: CASSARVPEAFF

V gene: TRBV9
D gene: TRBD2
J gene: TRBJ2-1
clone size: NA
CDR3 DNA: TGTGCCAGCAGCCCCTCAGCGGGAGATGGTTACAATGAGCAGTTCTTC
CDR3 protein: CASSPSAGDGYNEQFF

V gene: TRBV6-6
D gene: NA
J gene: TRBJ2-6
clone size: few
CDR3 DNA: TGTGCCAGCAGTTACGGGGGGCTCGGGGCCAACGTCCTGACTTTC
CDR3 protein: CASSYGGLGANVLTF

V gene: TRBV4-1
D gene: NA
J gene: TRBJ2-2
clone size: NA
CDR3 DNA: TGCGCCAGCAGCCAAAAGCAATGGACTCGGGACGACTCGAACACCGGGGAGCTGTTTTTT
CDR3 protein: CASSQKQWTRDDSNTGELFF

V gene: TRBV29-1
D gene: NA
J gene: TRBJ1-3
clone size: NA
CDR3 DNA: TGCAGCGCGGGAGCTTCTGGAAACACCATATATTTT
CDR3 protein: CSAGASGNTIYF

V gene: TRBV29-1
D gene: TRBD1
J gene: TRBJ2-7
clone size: few
CDR3 DNA: TGCAGCGCTCGGACAGGGTCCGAGCAGTACTTC
CDR3 protein: CSARTGSEQYF

V gene: TRBV5-1
D gene: NA
J gene: TRBJ2-5
clone size: NA
CDR3 DNA: TGCGCCAGCAGCTTGGACTTATCGGAAGAGACCCAGTACTTC
CDR3 protein: CASSLDLSEETQYF

V gene: TRBV28
D gene: NA
J gene: TRBJ2-7
clone size: few
CDR3 DNA: TGTGCCAGCAGTGAGGCTTCCTACGAGCAGTACTTC
CDR3 protein: CASSEASYEQYF

V gene: TRBV5-1
D gene: NA
J gene: TRBJ1-2
clone size: NA
CDR3 DNA: TGCGCCAGCAGCCGGGACGCGAACTATGGCTACACCTTC
CDR3 protein: CASSRDANYGYTF

V gene: TRBV6-1
D gene: NA
J gene: TRBJ1-3
clone size: NA
CDR3 DNA: TGTGCCAGCAGTGAAGGACAGCTCTCTGGAAACACCATATATTTT
CDR3 protein: CASSEGQLSGNTIYF

V gene: TRBV7-2
D gene: NA
J gene: TRBJ2-1
clone size: few
CDR3 DNA: TGTGCCAGCAGGGAGACCCACTCCTACAATGAGCAGTTCTTC
CDR3 protein: CASRETHSYNEQFF

V gene: TRBV29-1
D gene: TRBD1
J gene: TRBJ1-1
clone size: NA
CDR3 DNA: TGCAGCGCCATGACAGGGCCGGGAGACACTGAAGCTTTCTTT
CDR3 protein: CSAMTGPGDTEAFF

V gene: TRBV29-1
D gene: TRBD2
J gene: TRBJ2-2
clone size: few
CDR3 DNA: TGCAGCGTAGGACTAGCTGGACCCGGGGAGCTGTTTTTT
CDR3 protein: CSVGLAGPGELFF

V gene: TRBV30
D gene: NA
J gene: TRBJ2-7
clone size: NA
CDR3 DNA: TGTGCCTGGAGTCGGGAGCAGTACGAGCAGTACTTC
CDR3 protein: CAWSREQYEQYF

V gene: TRBV30
D gene: NA
J gene: TRBJ1-5
clone size: NA
CDR3 DNA: TGTGCCTGGAGTGTCCGCCACTCAAGTCAGCCCCAGCATTTT
CDR3 protein: CAWSVRHSSQPQHF

V gene: TRBV18
D gene: NA
J gene: TRBJ1-1
clone size: few
CDR3 DNA: TGTGCCAGCTCACTTGGGGGCCCGACGGAAGCTTTCTTT
CDR3 protein: CASSLGGPTEAFF

V gene: TRBV5-1
D gene: NA
J gene: TRBJ1-1
clone size: NA
CDR3 DNA: TGCGCCAGCAGCTTGAGGGGGAACACTGAAGCTTTCTTT
CDR3 protein: CASSLRGNTEAFF

V gene: TRBV4-2
D gene: NA
J gene: TRBJ1-1
clone size: once
CDR3 DNA: TGTGCCAGCAGCCAAGATGGGAACACTGAAGCTTTCTTT
CDR3 protein: CASSQDGNTEAFF

V gene: TRBV5-1
D gene: NA
J gene: TRBJ2-7
clone size: NA
CDR3 DNA: TGCGCCAGCAGCCTCATTCCCGTCTACGAGCAGTACTTC
CDR3 protein: CASSLIPVYEQYF

V gene: TRBV14
D gene: NA
J gene: TRBJ1-2
clone size: NA
CDR3 DNA: TGTGCCAGCAGCCAACTAACGGGTCCGGGCTACACCTTC
CDR3 protein: CASSQLTGPGYTF

V gene: TRBV29-1
D gene: NA
J gene: TRBJ1-1
clone size: NA
CDR3 DNA: TGCAGCGCTGACCCGTTGGGAGCTTTCTTT
CDR3 protein: CSADPLGAFF

V gene: TRBV27
D gene: NA
J gene: TRBJ2-7
clone size: NA
CDR3 DNA: TGTGCCAGCAGTTTATTATTACGGGAACAGCAGTACTTC
CDR3 protein: CASSLLLREQQYF

V gene: TRBV29-1
D gene: NA
J gene: TRBJ2-5
clone size: NA
CDR3 DNA: TGCAGCGTTGAAGCCCAGGCCTGGGAGACCCAGTACTTC
CDR3 protein: CSVEAQAWETQYF

V gene: TRBV30
D gene: NA
J gene: TRBJ1-1
clone size: NA
CDR3 DNA: TGTGCCTGGAGGGTCCTTATGAACACTGAAGCTTTCTTT
CDR3 protein: CAWRVLMNTEAFF

V gene: TRBV28
D gene: NA
J gene: TRBJ2-7
clone size: few
CDR3 DNA: TGTGCCAGCAGTTCGCTCACAGGGTTGAGGAAGAACGAGCAGTACTTC
CDR3 protein: CASSSLTGLRKNEQYF

V gene: TRBV5-1
D gene: NA
J gene: TRBJ1-1
clone size: NA
CDR3 DNA: TGCGCCAGCAGCTCGCCAGGGAACACTGAAGCTTTCTTT
CDR3 protein: CASSSPGNTEAFF

V gene: TRBV6-6
D gene: TRBD1
J gene: TRBJ2-1
clone size: NA
CDR3 DNA: TGTGCCAGCACCCCGGGACAGTACAATGAGCAGTTCTTC
CDR3 protein: CASTPGQYNEQFF

V gene: TRBV29-1
D gene: TRBD1
J gene: TRBJ2-7
clone size: NA
CDR3 DNA: TGCAGCGTTGTGAGGTGGACAGGGGGCTCCGAGCAGTACTTC
CDR3 protein: CSVVRWTGGSEQYF

V gene: TRBV5-1
D gene: NA
J gene: TRBJ2-7
clone size: NA
CDR3 DNA: TGCGCCAGCAGGCAACACGAGCAGTACTTC
CDR3 protein: CASRQHEQYF